Detailed here is one T cell receptor (beta chain). What it binds is not known. The CDR3 is 15 amino acids. Trimming removed 5 bases from V and 0 bases from J, with 12 bases in between. Germline V CDR1 and CDR2: SEHNR, FQNEAQ (reference sequence). This record belongs to a study of shared clonotypes between healthy human individuals. Study-wide results and caveats: Expectations were that clonotype sharing among donors would be affected by sequencing depth.

Method: immunoSEQ multiplex PCR; TCRdb's copy keeps in-frame clones and lacks some. Among hundreds of thousands of clones listed, 90% to 95% were seen once. Positive CCR7 selection of CD45RO-negative cells yielded the naive CD8 cells, and terminally differentiated effector memory CD45RA+ cells were excluded. The sequencing sample was made of naive CD8+ T cells sorted from blood. The genes are TRBV7-9 and TRBJ2-3; no definite D call. The source is a woman aged 25 to 39 in good health. CDR3 protein: CASSISAASTDTQYF. The CDR3 DNA sequence: TGTGCCAGCAGCATTTCGGCAGCTAGCACAGATACGCAGTATTTT.